The clone carrying this T cell receptor (beta chain) was counted a few times. The V and J ends lost 1 base and 4 bases, in that order; junction bases with no gene match: 2. CDR3 size: 14 residues. Per germline, CDR1 SGHDN and CDR2 FVKESK. These data come from a study of beta chain features in type 1 diabetes. In all sorted populations, purity surpassed 95%. The whole isolated RNA underwent reverse transcription, so sequencing captured expressed TCRB transcripts. The assay was immunoSEQ multiplex PCR, and TCRdb's table has in-frame clones only and misses some. There are around 430,000 clones in the sample; around 30% occur only once, and about 0.065% lies in the top ten.

This clonotype was sampled from a man younger than 30 in good health. Sequenced input: naive CD4+ T cells from blood. V gene TRBV14 combines with J gene TRBJ2-5, with 8 bases that match TRBD2. The CDR3 nucleotides read TGTGCCAGCAGCCAAGGTAGCGGGGTAGAGACCCAGTACTTC. This encodes CASSQGSGVETQYF.